Shown below are 15 T cell receptor beta chains from a single sample sequenced in a study of blood T cell repertoires in COVID-19. The repertoire was sequenced with immunoSEQ multiplex PCR; TCRdb's copy has only in-frame clones and lacks some. The top ten hold 5% to 8.5% of the sample, which has under 200,000 clones, around 80% seen once. Sequencing input: peripheral blood. All receptors derive from a man between 65 and 79 years old with active or convalescent COVID-19.

CDR3 sequence: CASSILAGGNQPQHF. The CDR3 nucleotides read TGTGCCAGTAGTATATTGGCTGGTGGCAATCAGCCCCAGCATTTT. The rearrangement uses TRBV19 and TRBJ1-5; no clear D gene. From germline, CDR1 is LNHDA and CDR2 SQIVND (reference sequence). V was clipped by 2 bases and J by 2 bases, with 10 bases between them. The CDR3 sequence is 15 residues long.

This clone appeared once. This rearrangement joins TRBV19 to TRBJ2-5, with D possibly matching TRBD1 (5 bases). Germline-derived CDR1 and CDR2 are LNHDA and SQIVND (reference sequence). V shed 6 bases and J shed 4 bases, with 12 bases lying between them. This CDR3 is built from 13 residues. The chain's CDR3 is CASRLTGAETQYF. The CDR3 region has the DNA TGTGCCAGTAGGCTAACTGGGGCAGAGACCCAGTACTTC.

This chain connects TRBV5-1 to TRBJ1-2; no clear D gene. CDR1 is SGHRS and CDR2 is YFSETQ in the germline V gene. This CDR3 contains 13 residues. Trimming took off 4 bases at V and 7 bases at J, with 14 bases between the two ends. The CDR3 spells CASSDDLMGGYTF. The CDR3 DNA reads as TGCGCCAGCAGCGACGACTTGATGGGTGGCTACACCTTC. Looking up the rest from reference TRBV5-1 and TRBJ1-2 gives the full variable domain: KAGVTQTPRYLIKTRGQQVTLSCSPISGHRSVSWYQQTPGQGLQFLFEYFSETQRNKGNFPGRFSGRQFSNSRSEMNVSTLELGDSALYLCASSDDLMGGYTFGSGTRLTVV.

The J gene is TRBJ1-4, the V gene TRBV6-5; TRBD1 matches 7 bases. Germline CDR1 MNHEY, CDR2 SVGAGI. Unmatched junction bases numbered 3, after V lost 6 bases and J lost 2 bases. CDR3 length equals 14 residues. The CDR3, as DNA: TGTGCCAGCAGAGACAGGGTTACTAATGAAAAACTGTTTTTT. This codes for CASRDRVTNEKLFF.

This clone was picked up a small number of times. This rearrangement joins TRBV6-6 to TRBJ1-6; 8 nucleotides line up with TRBD1. The CDR3 has 14 amino acids. Unmatched junction bases numbered 9, after V lost 7 bases and J lost 10 bases. Germline CDR1 is MNHNY and CDR2 is SVGAGI (reference sequence). CDR3 sequence (DNA): TGTGCCAGCATCATCGACAGGGGTAACTCACCCCTCCACTTT. It translates to CASIIDRGNSPLHF.

This chain joins TRBV10-3 and TRBJ2-1; tentatively, D is TRBD2 (5 bases). V was trimmed by 4 bases and J by 5 bases, leaving 15 bases between them. CDR3 length equals 15 residues. CDR1 is ENHRY and CDR2 is SYGVKD in the germline V gene. The CDR3: CAISGGRGGNNEQFF. CDR3 in DNA: TGTGCCATCAGTGGTGGGAGAGGAGGCAACAATGAGCAGTTCTTC.

The genes are TRBV5-5 and TRBJ2-5, with D perhaps matching TRBD1 (5 bases). Germline lookup yields CDR1 SGHKS and CDR2 YYEKEE (reference sequence). Trimming pared 3 bases from V and 1 base from J, leaving 10 bases between. There are 14 residues in the CDR3. The CDR3 loop reads CASSSPGIQETQYF. The CDR3, as DNA: TGTGCCAGCAGCTCTCCAGGGATCCAAGAGACCCAGTACTTC.

This CDR3 is CASSLGQAGDSPLHF. The CDR3 nucleotides read TGTGCCAGCAGCTTAGGACAGGCCGGGGATTCACCCCTCCACTTT. The V call is TRBV7-2, the J call TRBJ1-6; possible D gene TRBD1, 6 bases. The CDR3 covers 15 residues. The V gene lost 1 base and the J gene lost 8 bases, with 12 bases spanning the gap. Germline V gene sequence: CDR1 SGHTA, CDR2 FQGNSA.

This sequence joins TRBV6-5 and TRBJ1-6; TRBD1 aligns across 7 bases. Germline values: CDR1 MNHEY, CDR2 SVGAGI. The V and J ends lost 6 bases and 11 bases, in that order; junction bases with no gene match: 13. The CDR3 has 15 residues. The CDR3 reads CASSLLRTGRAPLHF. CDR3 DNA sequence: TGTGCCAGCAGCCTCCTAAGGACAGGACGAGCACCCCTCCACTTT.

This chain links TRBV6-5 with TRBJ1-3, with TRBD1 matching 8 bases. The CDR3 is made up of 14 amino acids. Trimming removed 5 bases from V and 13 bases from J; junction bases left unmatched: 13. The germline V gene has CDR1 MNHEY and CDR2 SVGAGI. The CDR3 sequence is CASSPNQRQGLIYF. The CDR3, as DNA: TGTGCCAGCAGTCCCAACCAACGACAGGGGCTAATATATTTT.

CDR3 residues: CASSIEGSRGNQPQHF. The CDR3 DNA is TGTGCCAGTAGTATCGAGGGATCGAGGGGCAATCAGCCCCAGCATTTT. V gene TRBV19 combines with J gene TRBJ1-5; no definite D call. There are 16 residues in the CDR3. Trimming stripped 3 bases from V and 2 bases from J, with 14 bases between. CDR1 and CDR2 (germline): LNHDA, SQIVND (reference sequence).

The chain couples TRBV7-8 to TRBJ2-7, with 13 bases identical to TRBD2. V was pared by 6 bases and J by 4 bases, with 6 bases of the junction left unmatched. The CDR3 totals 15 residues. Germline V gives CDR1 SGHVS, CDR2 FQNEAQ. The CDR3 nucleotides read TGTGCCAGCAGTCCCAGACTAGCGGGAGGTTACGAGCAGTACTTC. Translated: CASSPRLAGGYEQYF.

The chain employs TRBV5-8 and TRBJ2-7, with D perhaps TRBD1 (6 bases). V gave up 4 bases and J gave up 5 bases, with 7 bases separating them. CDR1 and CDR2 from the germline V gene are SGHTS and YDEGEE. The CDR3 consists of 11 residues. As DNA, the CDR3 is TGTGCCAGCAGCCGGACAGACGAGCAGTACTTC. It encodes CASSRTDEQYF.

There are a few counts of this clone. CDR3 bases: TGTGCCAGTTCACCTCCCTCCGGACAGCTGAACACTGAAGCTTTCTTT. This codes for CASSPPSGQLNTEAFF. The chain carries TRBV19 and TRBJ1-1; weak D call: TRBD1 (6 bases). V was cut by 8 bases and J by 0 bases, with 19 bases left in between. The CDR3 is 16 residues long. Germline assignment: CDR1 LNHDA and CDR2 SQIVND (reference sequence).

V usage is TRBV18 and J usage is TRBJ2-5, with D uncertain. With 6 bases removed from V and 2 bases from J, the gap between germline ends came to 7 bases. The CDR3 runs 12 residues. In germline, CDR1 is KGHSH, CDR2 LQKENI. CDR3 DNA sequence: TGTGCCAGCTCGAGGTTGCAAGAGACCCAGTACTTC. This translates into CASSRLQETQYF.